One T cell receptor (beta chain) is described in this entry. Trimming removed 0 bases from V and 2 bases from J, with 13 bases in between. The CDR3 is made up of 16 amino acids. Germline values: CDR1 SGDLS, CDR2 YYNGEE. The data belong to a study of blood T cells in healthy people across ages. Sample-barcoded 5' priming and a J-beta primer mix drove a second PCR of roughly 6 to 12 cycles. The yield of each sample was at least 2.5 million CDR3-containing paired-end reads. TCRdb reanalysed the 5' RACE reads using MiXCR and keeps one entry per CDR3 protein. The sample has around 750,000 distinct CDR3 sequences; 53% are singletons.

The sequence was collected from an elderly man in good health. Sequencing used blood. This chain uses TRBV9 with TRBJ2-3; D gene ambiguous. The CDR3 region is CASSVDHQVYTDTQYF. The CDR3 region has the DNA TGTGCCAGCAGCGTAGACCATCAGGTCTACACAGATACGCAGTATTTT.